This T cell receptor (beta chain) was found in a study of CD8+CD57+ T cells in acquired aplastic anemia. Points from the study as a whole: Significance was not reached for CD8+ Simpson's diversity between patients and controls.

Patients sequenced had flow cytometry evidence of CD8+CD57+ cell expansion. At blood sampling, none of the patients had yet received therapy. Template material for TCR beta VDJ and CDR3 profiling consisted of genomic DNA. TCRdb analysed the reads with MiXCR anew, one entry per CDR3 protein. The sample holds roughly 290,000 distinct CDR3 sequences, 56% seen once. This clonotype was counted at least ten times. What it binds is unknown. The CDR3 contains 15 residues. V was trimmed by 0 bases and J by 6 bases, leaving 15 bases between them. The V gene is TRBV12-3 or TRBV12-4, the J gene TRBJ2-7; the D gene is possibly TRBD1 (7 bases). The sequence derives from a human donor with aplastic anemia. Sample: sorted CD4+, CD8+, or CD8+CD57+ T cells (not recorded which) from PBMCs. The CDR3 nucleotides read TGTGCCAGCAGTTTAGCAGGTGGCAGGGGGGCCGAGCAGTACTTC. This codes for CASSLAGGRGAEQYF.